The 27 T cell receptor beta chains reported below all come from one sample, sequenced in a study of T cell repertoires in cytomegalovirus infection. TCRdb used MiXCR to reprocess the reads, holding one entry per CDR3 protein. The sample holds 630,000 or so distinct CDR3 sequences; 24% are singletons and the top ten take roughly 8%. The source material was CD8+ T cells from PBMCs. Source of these receptors: a human donor in good health (CMV status not recorded). Some clones in this sample may be carry-over from other donors' samples.

The gene calls are TRBV7-9 and TRBJ1-2; no definite D call. V lost 1 base, J lost 8 bases, and 5 bases lay in between. Per the germline V gene, CDR1 is SEHNR and CDR2 is FQNEAQ (reference sequence). This CDR3 is built from 11 residues. The CDR3 DNA is TGTGCCAGCAGCTTAGACGAAGGCTACACCTTC. Its protein is CASSLDEGYTF.

This rearrangement joins TRBV29-1 to TRBJ2-7; 8 nucleotides agree with TRBD1. With 1 base clipped from V and 0 bases from J, the junction kept 8 bases outside the gene matches. The CDR3 spans 16 residues. CDR1 is SQVTM, CDR2 ANQGSEA, per germline. In nucleotides, the CDR3 is TGCAGCGTTGAAGGTAGGGGGACAGGAAACTCCTACGAGCAGTACTTC. Translation gives CSVEGRGTGNSYEQYF.

A few counts support this clonotype. This sequence joins TRBV24-1 and TRBJ2-1, with a weak D call TRBD2 (5 bases). Per germline, CDR1 KGHDR and CDR2 SFDVKD. The CDR3 spans 11 residues. The V and J ends lost 4 bases and 8 bases respectively, with 5 bases between them. The CDR3 here is CATSDGDEQFF. The CDR3 DNA follows: TGTGCCACCAGTGACGGGGATGAGCAGTTCTTC.

V gene TRBV20-1 combines with J gene TRBJ2-1, with 9 bases matching TRBD1. The ends lost 1 base at V and 2 bases at J; junction bases unmatched: 6. Germline V CDR1 and CDR2: DFQATT, SNEGSKA (reference sequence). The CDR3 contains 16 residues. CDR3 bases: TGCAGTGCTAGAGTCCCTGACAGGGGGACCTACAATGAGCAGTTCTTC. Encoded protein: CSARVPDRGTYNEQFF.

This clonotype was detected many times. In nucleotides, the CDR3 is TGTGCCAGCAGCGAGAGCTACAATGAGCAGTTCTTC. Its translation is CASSESYNEQFF. The chain carries TRBV7-6 and TRBJ2-1; no clear D gene. V was pared by 5 bases and J by 3 bases, with 5 bases between. CDR1 and CDR2 (germline): SGHVS, FNYEAQ. This CDR3 has 12 residues.

This clonotype was recorded many times. V and J are TRBV7-8 and TRBJ2-7; 9 bases fit TRBD1. Germline V gives CDR1 SGHVS, CDR2 FQNEAQ. V was clipped by 5 bases and J by 3 bases; unmatched bases: 11. The CDR3 has 16 residues. The CDR3 DNA is TGTGCCAGCAGCCCTCGGTCCCGGGACAGGGACTACGAGCAGTACTTC. It encodes CASSPRSRDRDYEQYF.

The V and J genes are TRBV7-9 and TRBJ2-1, with D possibly being TRBD2 (6 bases). Trimming removed 1 base at V and 4 bases at J, with 14 bases between. This CDR3 is built from 16 residues. CDR1 is SEHNR and CDR2 is FQNEAQ in the germline V gene (reference sequence). In DNA form, the CDR3 reads TGTGCCAGCAGCTTAGAGCTTGCGGGGCCTTACAATGAGCAGTTCTTC. It translates to CASSLELAGPYNEQFF.

The V and J genes are TRBV4-3 and TRBJ1-6, with TRBD1 matching 10 bases. The CDR3 loop spans 17 amino acids. Per germline, CDR1 LGHNA and CDR2 YSLEER. Trimming cost V 0 bases and J 7 bases; bases outside gene matches: 6. Here the CDR3 DNA reads TGCGCCAGCAGCCAAGATCGGGACAGGGGTTTCAATTCACCCCTCCACTTT. Amino acid sequence: CASSQDRDRGFNSPLHF.

This chain connects TRBV20-1 to TRBJ2-1; 11 bases line up with TRBD2. The germline gives CDR1 DFQATT, CDR2 SNEGSKA (reference sequence). There are 16 residues in the CDR3. With V trimmed by 3 bases and J by 8 bases, 12 bases remained unmatched. The CDR3 reads CSASKGLAGGYDEQFF. CDR3 DNA sequence: TGCAGTGCTAGCAAGGGTCTAGCGGGGGGCTATGATGAGCAGTTCTTC.

This clonotype was seen at least ten times. V is TRBV12-3 or TRBV12-4 and J is TRBJ2-5; no clear D gene. V was cut by 5 bases and J by 4 bases, with 8 bases left in between. This CDR3 has 12 amino acids. CDR3 in amino acids: CASSLTSETQYF. As DNA, the CDR3 is TGTGCCAGCAGTCTTACTTCAGAGACCCAGTACTTC.

This clonotype was seen repeatedly, ten times or more. The genes are TRBV7-2 and TRBJ2-5; 9 bases align to TRBD2. This CDR3 is built from 22 residues. V was pared by 0 bases and J by 4 bases, with 24 bases of the junction left unmatched. Germline loops: CDR1 SGHTA, CDR2 FQGNSA. CDR3 in DNA: TGTGCCAGCAGCTTAGCCGCAAGGGGACTAGCCATAGGAGTTAGCGCGCGAGAGACCCAGTACTTC. Translated: CASSLAARGLAIGVSARETQYF.

This sequence joins TRBV29-1 and TRBJ2-3; D not resolved. This CDR3 is 11 amino acids long. V was trimmed by 6 bases and J by 2 bases, leaving 6 bases between them. Per germline, CDR1 SQVTM and CDR2 ANQGSEA. The CDR3 DNA sequence: TGCAGCGTCCAATACACAGATACGCAGTATTTT. Translated, it gives CSVQYTDTQYF.

The chain combines TRBV6-2 or TRBV6-3 with TRBJ1-5; D gene uncertain. Germline CDR1 is MNHEY and CDR2 is SVGEGT. Trimming stripped 2 bases from V and 3 bases from J, with 8 bases between. CDR3 length: 14 residues. The CDR3 DNA follows: TGTGCCAGCAGTTACGTGGATATCAATCAGCCCCAGCATTTT. Amino acids: CASSYVDINQPQHF.

This clonotype was found many times. V and J are TRBV4-1 and TRBJ2-2; TRBD1 agrees at 7 bases. CDR1 is MGHRA, CDR2 YSYEKL, per germline. Germline trimming cut 0 bases from V and 5 bases from J; bases unmatched to any gene: 12. The CDR3 extends over 18 amino acids. This chain's CDR3 is CASSQDGQAGWRTGELFF. The CDR3 DNA reads as TGCGCCAGCAGCCAAGATGGACAGGCCGGATGGAGGACCGGGGAGCTGTTTTTT.

The chain carries TRBV7-9 and TRBJ1-4; TRBD1 might be the D (6 bases). Per the germline V gene, CDR1 is SEHNR and CDR2 is FQNEAQ (reference sequence). V lost 1 base and J 2 bases, leaving 11 bases between the germline ends. There are 16 residues in the CDR3. DNA for the CDR3: TGTGCCAGCAGCTTAGGGCCCGGGGGCACTAATGAAAAACTGTTTTTT. Amino acid sequence: CASSLGPGGTNEKLFF.

This clonotype has more than one count but fewer than ten. The chain uses TRBV10-3 and TRBJ2-1; the match to TRBD2 covers 7 bases. This CDR3 has 14 residues. The trim removed 4 bases at V and 3 bases at J, leaving 3 bases unmatched. Germline loops: CDR1 ENHRY, CDR2 SYGVKD. CDR3 DNA sequence: TGTGCCATCAGTGGGGAGGGCGGCTACAATGAGCAGTTCTTC. Translating it yields CAISGEGGYNEQFF.

This clonotype was seen more than once but under ten times. V gene TRBV4-1 combines with J gene TRBJ1-1; D remains ambiguous. The germline gives CDR1 MGHRA, CDR2 YSYEKL. The CDR3 length is 13 residues. Trimming pared 0 bases from V and 4 bases from J, leaving 6 bases between. CDR3 sequence reads: CASSQDHPTEAFF. CDR3 in DNA: TGCGCCAGCAGCCAAGATCACCCCACTGAAGCTTTCTTT.

V gene TRBV6-2 or TRBV6-3 combines with J gene TRBJ2-7; no clear D. Trimming stripped 4 bases from V and 7 bases from J, with 11 bases between. In germline, CDR1 is MNHEY, CDR2 SVGEGT. There are 12 residues in the CDR3. The CDR3 bases are TGTGCCAGCAGTTCAACTCTGGGAGAGCAGTACGTC. Its protein product is CASSSTLGEQYV.

This clonotype was counted ten times or more. One junction end does not reproduce the germline sequence, and a read error may be involved. The chain uses TRBV7-2 and TRBJ1-2; maybe TRBD1 (5 bases). Germline V CDR1 and CDR2: SGHTA, FQGNSA. The CDR3 is 12 residues long. The CDR3 region has the DNA TGTGCCAGCAGCGACTCAGGTCTGGACACGATCTTC. This encodes CASSDSGLDTIF.

The CDR3 region is CASSYLSTGELFF. In DNA form, the CDR3 reads TGTGCCAGCAGTTATCTTAGTACCGGGGAGCTGTTTTTT. V gene TRBV12-3 or TRBV12-4 combines with J gene TRBJ2-2; D unclear. The CDR3 is 13 residues long. V lost 4 bases and J 5 bases, leaving 8 bases between the germline ends.

The genes are TRBV28 and TRBJ1-1; D is possibly TRBD1 (6 bases). V was pared by 2 bases and J by 9 bases, with 13 bases between. The CDR3 runs 13 residues. The germline gives CDR1 MDHEN, CDR2 SYDVKM. The CDR3, as DNA: TGTGCCAGCAGTTTAGGCGGCGGGACAAAAGCTTTCTTT. Translated, it gives CASSLGGGTKAFF. Full variable domain (missing parts from reference TRBV28 and TRBJ1-1): DVKVTQSSRYLVKRTGEKVFLECVQDMDHENMFWYRQDPGLGLRLIYFSYDVKMKEKGDIPEGYSVSREKKERFSLILESASTNQTSMYLCASSLGGGTKAFFGQGTRLTVV.

The chain couples TRBV6-5 to TRBJ1-4; tentatively, D is TRBD1 (5 bases). The germline CDR1 and CDR2 sequences are MNHEY and SVGAGI. Trimming stripped 2 bases from V and 0 bases from J, with 13 bases between. The CDR3 is made up of 17 amino acids. CDR3 sequence (DNA): TGTGCCAGCAGTTACCAGATTACAGGAACAACTAATGAAAAACTGTTTTTT. Protein product: CASSYQITGTTNEKLFF.

This clonotype has a handful of counts. The CDR3 DNA sequence: TGTGCCAGCAGCTTGGGACCAGGGGCTTACGAGCAGTACGTC. Protein: CASSLGPGAYEQYV. The V gene is TRBV5-4, the J gene TRBJ2-7; D might be TRBD1 (6 bases). The CDR3 length is 14 residues. Germline values: CDR1 SGHNT, CDR2 YYREEE (reference sequence). The V end was cut by 0 bases, the J end by 4 bases, with 11 bases between.

This clonotype appeared many times. The V gene is TRBV7-6, the J gene TRBJ1-2; 7 bases match TRBD1. CDR1 is SGHVS, CDR2 FNYEAQ, per germline. J was trimmed by 8 bases and V by 5 bases; bases with no gene match: 20. CDR3 size: 17 residues. DNA of the CDR3: TGTGCCAGCAGCGAAGGGACAGCGGCAACTCTCTTCGAGGGCTACACCTTC. Its protein is CASSEGTAATLFEGYTF.

The rearrangement joins TRBV5-1 to TRBJ2-5; D is ambiguous. There are 16 residues in the CDR3. The germline CDR1 and CDR2 sequences are SGHRS and YFSETQ. Trimming left V 0 bases short and J 0 bases short, with 12 bases between. Here the CDR3 DNA reads TGCGCCAGCAGCTTGGACGGGCCAGGCTACCAAGAGACCCAGTACTTC. Protein sequence: CASSLDGPGYQETQYF.

At least ten counts were recorded for this clonotype. The chain carries TRBV7-8 and TRBJ2-5; 7 bases are shared with TRBD2. The V gene end was trimmed by 2 bases and the J gene end by 5 bases; junction bases not matched to a gene: 5. CDR3 length: 14 residues. The germline gives CDR1 SGHVS, CDR2 FQNEAQ. The CDR3 region is CASSLRGREETQYF. The CDR3 DNA reads TGTGCCAGCAGCTTACGGGGGAGGGAGGAGACCCAGTACTTC.

The chain has TRBV20-1 and TRBJ2-7, with D unresolved. V dropped 2 bases and J dropped 0 bases, with 14 bases sitting between them. The germline V gene has CDR1 DFQATT and CDR2 SNEGSKA (reference sequence). The CDR3 has 15 residues. The CDR3 coding sequence is TGCAGTGCTAGACCCCATCGGATGAGCTCCTACGAGCAGTACTTC. Amino acids: CSARPHRMSSYEQYF.